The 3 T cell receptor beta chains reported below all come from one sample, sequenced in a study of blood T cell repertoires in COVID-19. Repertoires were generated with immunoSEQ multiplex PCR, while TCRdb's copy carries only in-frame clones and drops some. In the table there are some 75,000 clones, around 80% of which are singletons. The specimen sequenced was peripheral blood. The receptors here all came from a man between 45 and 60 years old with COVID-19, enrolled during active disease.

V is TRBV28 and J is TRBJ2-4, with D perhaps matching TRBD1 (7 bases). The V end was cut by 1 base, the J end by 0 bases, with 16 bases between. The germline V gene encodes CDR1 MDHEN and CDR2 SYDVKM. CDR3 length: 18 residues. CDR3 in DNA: TGTGCCAGCAGTTTATTTTCAGGGGGGCCTTTAGCCAAAAACATTCAGTACTTC. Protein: CASSLFSGGPLAKNIQYF.

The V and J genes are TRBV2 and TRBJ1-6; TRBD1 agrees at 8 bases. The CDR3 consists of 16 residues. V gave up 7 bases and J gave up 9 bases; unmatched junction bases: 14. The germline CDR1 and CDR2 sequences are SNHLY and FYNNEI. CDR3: CASTRQGSNVGSPLHF. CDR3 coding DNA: TGTGCCAGCACCAGACAGGGGTCTAACGTGGGTTCACCCCTCCACTTT.

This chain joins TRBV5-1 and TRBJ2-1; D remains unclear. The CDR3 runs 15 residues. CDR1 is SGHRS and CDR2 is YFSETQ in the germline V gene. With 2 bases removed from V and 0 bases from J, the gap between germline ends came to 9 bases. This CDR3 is CASSFLVSSYNEQFF. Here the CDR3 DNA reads TGCGCCAGCAGCTTCTTGGTTAGCTCCTACAATGAGCAGTTCTTC.